Each of the 5 T cell receptor beta chains below was sequenced from the same sample in a study of CXCR3-negative and CXCR3-positive naive CD8 T cells. UMI-labeled TRB cDNA libraries were prepared by 5' RACE. TCRdb re-called the 5' RACE reads, yielding one record per CDR3 amino acid sequence without DNA. In all, the sample yields roughly 8,000 distinct CDR3 sequences. Source material: naive CXCR3- CD8+ T cells from blood. Subset in this sample: CD45RO-CCR7+CD27+CD95- naive CD8+ T cells lacking CXCR3 (TNR3-). The source of these receptors is a human donor in good health. Some clones in this sample may be carry-over from other donors' samples.

This chain links TRBV9 with TRBJ1-1; TCRdb outputs TRBD1, but without DNA this stays unchecked. Germline V gene lookup returns CDR1 SGDLS and CDR2 YYNGEE. CDR3 length: 18 amino acids. The CDR3 loop is CASSVTPGGVLMNTEAFF. Full variable domain (rest looked up from reference TRBV9 and TRBJ1-1): DSGVTQTPKHLITATGQRVTLRCSPRSGDLSVYWYQQSLDQGLQFLIQYYNGEERAKGNILERFSAQQFPDLHSELNLSSLELGDSALYFCASSVTPGGVLMNTEAFFGQGTRLTVV.

The V call is TRBV5-4, the J call TRBJ2-1; absent DNA, TCRdb's TRBD2 call cannot be checked. The CDR3 is made up of 15 amino acids. Germline CDR1 SGHNT, CDR2 YYREEE (reference sequence). CDR3 sequence reads: CASSPGTSGSNEQFF.

The V call is TRBV28, the J call TRBJ2-1; TCRdb's assignment of TRBD2 cannot be checked, as there is no DNA. Germline loops: CDR1 MDHEN, CDR2 SYDVKM. CDR3 length: 17 amino acids. CDR3 amino acids: CASSFETSGFSYNEQFF.

The chain is built from TRBV7-8 and TRBJ2-7; TCRdb reports TRBD1, a call that lacks DNA to check it against. CDR1 and CDR2 from the germline V gene are SGHVS and FQNEAQ. The CDR3 totals 20 residues. CDR3 sequence: CASSLDSDSFLTSASYEQYF.

The V and J genes are TRBV14 and TRBJ2-1. The CDR3 length is 14 residues. CDR1 and CDR2 from the germline V gene are SGHDN and FVKESK. CDR3 amino acids: CASSQEARANEQFF.